The rows below give T cell receptor beta chains drawn from one sample of a study of lymphopenia after photon versus proton radiotherapy. The method was immunoSEQ multiplex PCR; TCRdb's version includes in-frame clones alone and lacks a portion of them. The table includes 18,000 or so clones, 70% to 90% detected once. Sample: peripheral blood, taken from a patient treated with proton-based radiotherapy. Receptor source: a man between 65 and 85 years old with pancreatic cancer. CDR3s include the opening cysteine and the closing phenylalanine or tryptophan. Fields, in order: J gene, clone size, D gene, V gene, CDR3 protein, CDR3 DNA. D genes are given only for firm matches. A clone size is listed for some rows: how often the clone was seen (once, few, many), or a class if it is expanded.

TRBJ1-5 - TRBD1 TRBV18 CASSPQQGEDQPQHF TGTGCCAGCTCACCCCAACAGGGGGAGGATCAGCCCCAGCATTTT
TRBJ2-3 few - TRBV6-5 CASSYGQNADTQYF TGTGCCAGCAGTTATGGACAGAACGCAGATACGCAGTATTTT
TRBJ2-3 - - TRBV27 CASSLSKAVSTDTQYF TGTGCCAGCAGTTTATCGAAGGCAGTTAGCACAGATACGCAGTATTTT
TRBJ1-2 - TRBD1 TRBV19 CASSIDPGQGAFGYTF TGTGCCAGTAGTATAGATCCGGGACAGGGGGCTTTCGGCTACACCTTC
TRBJ1-5 few - TRBV7-2 CASSQGYGNQPQHF TGTGCCAGCAGCCAGGGTTATGGAAATCAGCCCCAGCATTTT
TRBJ1-2 - - TRBV6-6 CASTPLQNNYGYTF TGTGCCAGCACCCCGTTACAGAATAACTATGGCTACACCTTC
TRBJ2-7 once - TRBV7-9 CASSLGTGFFEQYF TGTGCCAGCAGCTTAGGCACCGGGTTTTTCGAGCAGTACTTC
TRBJ2-7 - TRBD1 TRBV18 CASSPRPQGQKYEQYF TGTGCCAGCTCACCAAGACCCCAGGGACAGAAATACGAGCAGTACTTC
TRBJ2-5 - TRBD2 TRBV15 CATSRDLAGGKETQYF TGTGCCACCAGCAGAGATCTGGCGGGAGGGAAAGAGACCCAGTACTTC
TRBJ2-1 - - TRBV19 CASSTGGSYNEQFF TGTGCCAGTAGTACGGGTGGCTCCTACAATGAGCAGTTCTTC
TRBJ1-4 - - TRBV11-3 CASSPGRANEKLFF TGTGCCAGCAGCCCTGGGAGGGCTAATGAAAAATTGTTTTTT
TRBJ1-1 - - TRBV7-6 CASSLRGQNTEAFF TGTGCCAGCAGCTTAAGGGGCCAGAACACTGAAGCTTTCTTT
TRBJ1-2 few TRBD1 TRBV2 CASSGTPQDRDMRNYGYTF TGTGCCAGCAGTGGCACCCCTCAGGACAGGGACATGAGGAACTATGGCTACACCTTC
TRBJ2-7 - TRBD1 TRBV6-1 CASSDGQGNDEQYF TGTGCCAGCAGTGATGGACAGGGGAACGACGAGCAGTACTTC
TRBJ2-1 - - TRBV18 CASRKADEQFF TGTGCCAGCCGTAAAGCGGATGAGCAGTTCTTC
TRBJ2-5 - - TRBV6-5 CASSYTMAGWETQYF TGTGCCAGCAGTTACACTATGGCAGGGTGGGAGACCCAGTACTTC
TRBJ2-2 - TRBD1 TRBV6-5 CASRPGQGGGELFF TGTGCCAGCAGACCGGGACAGGGTGGCGGGGAGCTGTTTTTT
TRBJ1-5 - - TRBV6-5 CASSYSRSTRPQHF TGTGCCAGCAGTTACTCGAGATCGACGAGGCCCCAGCATTTT
TRBJ1-1 - TRBD1 TRBV18 CASSPSGDRLNTEAFF TGTGCCAGCTCACCCTCAGGGGACAGGTTGAACACTGAAGCTTTCTTT
TRBJ2-7 - TRBD1 TRBV5-1 CASGRNRGLLYEQYF TGCGCCAGCGGGAGAAACAGGGGCCTCCTCTACGAGCAGTACTTC
TRBJ1-2 - TRBD1 TRBV18 CASSRPGQGRNGYTF TGTGCCAGCTCACGCCCGGGACAGGGAAGAAATGGCTACACCTTC
TRBJ1-2 - - TRBV19 CASSTARGTGYTF TGTGCCAGTAGTACGGCGAGAGGGACTGGCTACACCTTC
TRBJ2-5 once - TRBV2 CASSVSQETQYF TGTGCCAGCAGTGTGTCTCAAGAGACCCAGTACTTC
TRBJ1-5 - TRBD1 TRBV27 CASSLSARQGKPQHF TGTGCCAGCAGTTTATCCGCTCGACAGGGGAAGCCCCAGCATTTT
TRBJ1-1 few TRBD1 TRBV30 CAWSFTGGTEAFF TGTGCCTGGAGTTTTACAGGGGGCACTGAAGCTTTCTTT
TRBJ2-3 - - TRBV6-5 CASSYSNRARADTQYF TGTGCCAGCAGTTACTCAAATCGAGCGAGGGCAGATACGCAGTATTTT
TRBJ1-1 few - TRBV30 CAWRGDGRNTEAFF TGTGCCTGGAGAGGCGACGGCCGGAACACTGAAGCTTTCTTT
TRBJ1-3 - TRBD1 TRBV5-5 CASSSGTGGYEINTIYF TGTGCCAGCAGCTCCGGGACAGGGGGCTATGAGATAAACACCATATATTTT
TRBJ1-2 medium-sized TRBD1 TRBV9 CASSIEDRVDGYTF TGTGCCAGCAGCATCGAGGACAGGGTTGATGGCTACACCTTC
TRBJ1-5 - TRBD1 TRBV28 CASSSSDRGYRNQPQHF TGTGCCAGCAGCTCTTCTGACAGGGGTTACCGTAATCAGCCCCAGCATTTT
TRBJ2-7 - - TRBV28 CASSPKYEQYF TGTGCCAGCAGTCCTAAATACGAGCAGTACTTC
TRBJ2-2 - TRBD1 TRBV14 CASSQDRLLQGTGELFF TGTGCCAGCAGCCAAGATCGCCTCTTACAGGGGACCGGGGAGCTGTTTTTT
TRBJ2-1 - - TRBV18 CASSPPVPAYNEQFF TGTGCCAGCTCACCACCAGTGCCCGCCTACAATGAGCAGTTCTTC
TRBJ2-2 - - TRBV5-4 CASSLGGNTGELFF TGTGCCAGCAGCTTGGGTGGTAACACCGGGGAGCTGTTTTTT
TRBJ1-2 - - TRBV28 CASSGPGVEGYTF TGTGCCAGCAGTGGACCCGGGGTTGAAGGCTACACCTTC
TRBJ1-2 - - TRBV19 CASSPWTTNYGYTF TGTGCCAGTAGTCCATGGACGACTAACTATGGCTACACCTTC
TRBJ2-2 - - TRBV5-1 CASSLVVSTGELFF TGCGCCAGCAGCTTGGTAGTATCCACCGGGGAGCTGTTTTTT
TRBJ1-5 - - TRBV2 CASRRDTGPNQPQHF TGTGCCAGCAGAAGGGACACAGGGCCCAATCAGCCCCAGCATTTT
TRBJ2-3 - TRBD1 TRBV7-8 CASSLVQGANTQYF TGTGCCAGCAGCTTAGTCCAGGGGGCCAATACGCAGTATTTT